A selection of T cell receptor beta chains follows, all from one sample in a study of blood T cell repertoires in COVID-19. Sequenced by immunoSEQ multiplex PCR; TCRdb stores in-frame clones only, minus some. Of about 98,000 clones listed, under 85% were seen once; the top ten hold about 24%. The sequencing sample was made of peripheral blood. The source is a man aged 65 to 79 with acute or convalescent COVID-19. Both conserved end residues are part of each CDR3. The D gene is left open where the match is weak. Not every row has a clone size; where given, it reads once, few, many or a size class.

cdr3_aa	cdr3_nt	clone_size	d_call	j_call	v_call
CASSLGPSDYEQYF	TGTGCCAGCAGCCTCGGGCCTAGCGACTACGAGCAGTACTTC	NA	NA	TRBJ2-7	TRBV7-3
CASSPGGTASYNEQFF	TGTGCCAGCAGCCCCGGAGGGACAGCCTCCTACAATGAGCAGTTCTTC	few	NA	TRBJ2-1	TRBV27
CASSLEGTQYF	TGCGCCAGCAGCTTGGAAGGGACACAGTACTTC	NA	NA	TRBJ2-5	TRBV5-1
CASSGGGHTEAFF	TGTGCCAGCAGTGGCGGGGGGCACACTGAAGCTTTCTTT	NA	NA	TRBJ1-1	TRBV6-6
CAAERARSYNEQFF	TGTGCCGCCGAGCGGGCCCGCTCCTACAATGAGCAGTTCTTC	NA	NA	TRBJ2-1	TRBV24-1
CASSPPGQGYEKLFF	TGTGCCAGCAGTCCTCCGGGACAGGGGTATGAAAAACTGTTTTTT	once	TRBD1	TRBJ1-4	TRBV28
CASSQESGRGGEQFF	TGCGCCAGCAGCCAAGAAAGCGGGAGGGGGGGTGAGCAGTTCTTC	NA	TRBD2	TRBJ2-1	TRBV4-3
CASSLASITTRAGSYEQYF	TGTGCCAGCAGCTTAGCGTCGATTACTACAAGGGCAGGGTCCTACGAGCAGTACTTC	NA	NA	TRBJ2-7	TRBV7-2
CASSVRQGSNQPQHF	TGTGCCAGCAGCGTCCGACAGGGTAGCAATCAGCCCCAGCATTTT	NA	TRBD1	TRBJ1-5	TRBV7-2
CASRSGLPGYNSPLHF	TGTGCCAGCAGGTCGGGACTCCCTGGCTATAATTCACCCCTCCACTTT	few	NA	TRBJ1-6	TRBV28
CASSPEGAHNSPLHF	TGTGCCAGCAGCCCGGAGGGGGCCCATAATTCACCCCTCCACTTT	few	TRBD1	TRBJ1-6	TRBV6-5
CAWRDGRYGEQYF	TGTGCCTGGAGGGATGGCCGATACGGGGAGCAGTACTTC	NA	NA	TRBJ2-7	TRBV30
CAINLESSGNTIYF	TGTGCCATCAACCTAGAGAGCTCTGGAAACACCATATATTTT	NA	NA	TRBJ1-3	TRBV10-3
CASSFSGRGWYEQYF	TGTGCCAGCAGTTTTAGCGGGAGGGGTTGGTACGAGCAGTACTTC	once	TRBD2	TRBJ2-7	TRBV28
CASSVSLAGDTDTQYF	TGCGCCAGCAGCGTCTCACTAGCGGGAGACACAGATACGCAGTATTTT	NA	TRBD2	TRBJ2-3	TRBV5-1
CSASNRGSGTEAFF	TGCAGTGCTAGTAACAGGGGATCGGGCACTGAAGCTTTCTTT	few	TRBD1	TRBJ1-1	TRBV20-1
CASSPTGQANYEQYF	TGTGCCAGCAGCCCCACGGGACAGGCCAACTACGAGCAGTACTTC	NA	TRBD1	TRBJ2-7	TRBV7-8
CASSYLGLAKNIQYF	TGTGCCAGCAGTTACCTGGGCCTAGCCAAAAACATTCAGTACTTC	NA	NA	TRBJ2-4	TRBV6-5
CASSPSGSYSYEQYF	TGTGCCAGCAGCCCTAGCGGGAGTTATTCCTACGAGCAGTACTTC	NA	TRBD2	TRBJ2-7	TRBV7-2
CASSYSFTSSTDTQYF	TGTGCCAGCAGTTACTCGTTCACTAGCAGCACAGATACGCAGTATTTT	once	NA	TRBJ2-3	TRBV6-5
CASSLDRGKIYEQYF	TGTGCCAGCAGCTTAGACCGGGGGAAGATTTACGAGCAGTACTTC	NA	NA	TRBJ2-7	TRBV7-2
CATSDPGTRVNNEQFF	TGTGCCACCAGTGACCCCGGGACTAGGGTTAACAATGAGCAGTTCTTC	NA	TRBD2	TRBJ2-1	TRBV24-1
CASSLARGAGANVLTF	TGCGCCAGCAGCTTGGCCAGGGGTGCTGGGGCCAACGTCCTGACTTTC	few	NA	TRBJ2-6	TRBV5-1
CASSLGTGYGGELFF	TGTGCCAGCAGCTTGGGCACAGGGTATGGCGGGGAGCTGTTTTTT	NA	NA	TRBJ2-2	TRBV11-2
CASSRQQGPSYEQYF	TGTGCCAGCAGTCGTCAACAGGGGCCTTCCTACGAGCAGTACTTC	NA	TRBD1	TRBJ2-7	TRBV9
CASSLSIAGTNTQYF	TGCGCCAGCAGCTTGTCGATAGCGGGTACAAATACGCAGTATTTT	NA	TRBD2	TRBJ2-3	TRBV5-1
CAWSVSRGNEQFF	TGTGCCTGGAGTGTAAGCAGGGGCAATGAGCAGTTCTTC	NA	NA	TRBJ2-1	TRBV30
CASRRTVNQPQHF	TGTGCCAGCAGGCGGACAGTTAATCAGCCCCAGCATTTT	NA	NA	TRBJ1-5	TRBV12-3/TRBV12-4
CASSPTGVNEKLFF	TGCGCCAGCAGCCCGACAGGAGTAAATGAAAAACTGTTTTTT	NA	NA	TRBJ1-4	TRBV5-1
CASSVEQGRTDTQYF	TGTGCCAGCAGCGTAGAACAGGGGCGCACAGATACGCAGTATTTT	once	TRBD1	TRBJ2-3	TRBV9
CASSLPQAGNTIYF	TGTGCCAGCAGTCTGCCCCAGGCAGGAAACACCATATATTTT	NA	NA	TRBJ1-3	TRBV28
CASSQVLAGEFNEQFF	TGCGCCAGCAGCCAAGTTCTAGCGGGAGAGTTTAATGAGCAGTTCTTC	NA	TRBD2	TRBJ2-1	TRBV4-3
CASSEAGTSGEQYF	TGTGCCAGCAGTGAAGCCGGGACTAGCGGAGAGCAGTACTTC	NA	TRBD2	TRBJ2-7	TRBV2
CASSLAGTSNEKLFF	TGTGCCAGCAGCTTGGCCGGGACTTCAAATGAAAAACTGTTTTTT	NA	NA	TRBJ1-4	TRBV5-4
CAISVVPSATVTDTQYF	TGTGCCATCAGTGTGGTCCCTAGCGCTACCGTCACAGATACGCAGTATTTT	NA	NA	TRBJ2-3	TRBV10-3
CASSPLGGTDTQYF	TGTGCCAGCAGTCCCCTCGGGGGCACAGATACGCAGTATTTT	NA	NA	TRBJ2-3	TRBV25-1